The sequence of this TCR beta chain was determined in a study of T cells in localized non-small cell lung cancer. Broader study findings: T cell clonality was highest in uninvolved adjacent lung, above tumor.

On this clone itself: Its antigen is unidentified.

There are 14 residues in the CDR3. The V gene's germline CDR1 is MNHGY and CDR2 SAAAGT. Deletions cut 8 bases from V and 4 bases from J, with 15 bases between. Measured with immunoSEQ multiplex PCR; TCRdb has only the in-frame clones, and not every one. The sample has roughly 2,000 clones; roughly 30% are singletons. The sequences come from normal lung tissue next to the tumor, collected before any cancer treatment. The clonotype was recovered from a male donor aged 60 or over with stage II lung adenocarcinoma. The chain recombines TRBV6-8 with TRBJ1-5, with unresolved D. CDR3 sequence reads: CASWPGETNQPQHF. CDR3 in DNA: TGTGCCAGCTGGCCTGGCGAAACTAATCAGCCCCAGCATTTT.